These 9 T cell receptor beta chains were sequenced from one sample in a study of Ad26.COV2.S vaccination and SARS-CoV-2 variants. Treatment indicated: 15 to 20 received Ad26.COV2.S at low or high dose, single or two shots; several received placebo; per-sample allocation not given. After the first vaccine or placebo injection, samples were drawn on day 63. Data came from immunoSEQ multiplex PCR; TCRdb stores just in-frame clones and leaves some out. The sample gives 330,000 or so clones, roughly 90% of which show up once; approximately 5% is in the top ten. Here the sequenced sample was peripheral blood, taken in a trial of Ad26.COV2.S vaccine versus placebo. The receptor source for this set is a person aged 18 to 65 who received the Ad26.COV2.S COVID-19 vaccine or a placebo.

The rearrangement joins TRBV6-5 to TRBJ1-2; tentatively, D is TRBD1 (5 bases). Germline V gene sequence: CDR1 MNHEY, CDR2 SVGAGI. V was clipped by 2 bases and J by 2 bases, with 6 bases between them. The CDR3 spans 13 residues. The DNA for the CDR3 is TGTGCCAGCAGTTACGGGGGGAACTATGGCTACACCTTC. Protein: CASSYGGNYGYTF.

The sample holds one count of this clone. This CDR3 is CASSLRDRAFEAFF. The CDR3 DNA follows: TGTGCCAGCAGCCTCCGGGACAGGGCCTTTGAAGCTTTCTTT. This chain links TRBV7-9 with TRBJ1-1; 9 bases map to TRBD1. The J segment lost 7 bases and the V segment lost 5 bases, leaving 8 bases of the junction unmatched. The CDR3 loop spans 14 amino acids. Germline CDR1 is SEHNR and CDR2 is FQNEAQ (reference sequence).

The J gene is TRBJ1-5, the V gene TRBV7-2; tentative D call: TRBD1 (6 bases). The CDR3 is 14 amino acids. V lost 4 bases and J 5 bases, leaving 12 bases between the germline ends. Looked up from germline, CDR1 is SGHTA and CDR2 is FQGNSA. The CDR3 sequence: CASSSMDSDQPQHF. CDR3 in DNA: TGTGCCAGCAGCTCCATGGACAGCGATCAGCCCCAGCATTTT.

The CDR3 DNA reads TGTGCCAGCAGTTCCCGCTGGGGAGCGGCTGACTACGAGCAGTACGTC. Its protein is CASSSRWGAADYEQYV. The rearrangement uses TRBV27 and TRBJ2-7, with a possible D match to TRBD2 (5 bases). This CDR3 contains 16 residues. V lost 4 bases to trimming and J lost 3 bases, with 19 bases between them. Germline loops: CDR1 MNHEY, CDR2 SMNVEV (reference sequence).

DNA of the CDR3: TGTGCCAGTAGTAAGGGACAGTACATGAACACTGAAGCTTTCTTT. Translation gives CASSKGQYMNTEAFF. This chain links TRBV19 with TRBJ1-1, with 7 bases identical to TRBD1. V gave up 4 bases and J gave up 0 bases; unmatched junction bases: 5. The CDR3 sequence is 15 residues long. Germline assignment: CDR1 LNHDA and CDR2 SQIVND (reference sequence). Together with reference TRBV19 and TRBJ1-1, the CDR3 gives the full variable domain: DGGITQSPKYLFRKEGQNVTLSCEQNLNHDAMYWYRQDPGQGLRLIYYSQIVNDFQKGDIAEGYSVSREKKESFPLTVTSAQKNPTAFYLCASSKGQYMNTEAFFGQGTRLTVV.

This clone was found once. V and J are TRBV9 and TRBJ2-5, with D possibly TRBD2 on 6 matching bases. Germline values: CDR1 SGDLS, CDR2 YYNGEE. The CDR3 totals 13 residues. V was cut by 3 bases and J by 7 bases, with 13 bases left in between. The CDR3 spells CASSGGLSGTQYF. DNA of the CDR3: TGTGCCAGCAGCGGCGGACTATCGGGGACCCAGTACTTC.

Only a few counts were recorded for this clone. The gene calls are TRBV5-1 and TRBJ1-1, with a weak D call TRBD1 (5 bases). The germline gives CDR1 SGHRS, CDR2 YFSETQ. V lost 6 bases and J 2 bases, leaving 14 bases between the germline ends. The CDR3 loop spans 14 amino acids. The chain's CDR3 is CASTLWGPNTEAFF. The DNA for the CDR3 is TGCGCCAGCACCTTATGGGGACCTAACACTGAAGCTTTCTTT.

The rearrangement uses TRBV4-3 and TRBJ1-1; tentative D call: TRBD1 (6 bases). The CDR3 is made up of 17 amino acids. The germline V gene has CDR1 LGHNA and CDR2 YSLEER. Trimming took 0 bases from V and 2 from J, leaving 16 bases between them. The CDR3 here is CASSQDPTGALNTEAFF. The CDR3 DNA reads as TGCGCCAGCAGCCAAGACCCGACAGGAGCACTAAACACTGAAGCTTTCTTT.

The V gene is TRBV4-2, the J gene TRBJ2-7, with a possible D match to TRBD1 (5 bases). CDR3 length: 14 residues. Germline lookup yields CDR1 LGHNA and CDR2 YNFKEQ. V shed 5 bases and J shed 3 bases, with 14 bases lying between them. This chain's CDR3 is CASSWGAGNYEQYF. The CDR3 bases are TGTGCCAGCAGCTGGGGCGCAGGGAACTACGAGCAGTACTTC.